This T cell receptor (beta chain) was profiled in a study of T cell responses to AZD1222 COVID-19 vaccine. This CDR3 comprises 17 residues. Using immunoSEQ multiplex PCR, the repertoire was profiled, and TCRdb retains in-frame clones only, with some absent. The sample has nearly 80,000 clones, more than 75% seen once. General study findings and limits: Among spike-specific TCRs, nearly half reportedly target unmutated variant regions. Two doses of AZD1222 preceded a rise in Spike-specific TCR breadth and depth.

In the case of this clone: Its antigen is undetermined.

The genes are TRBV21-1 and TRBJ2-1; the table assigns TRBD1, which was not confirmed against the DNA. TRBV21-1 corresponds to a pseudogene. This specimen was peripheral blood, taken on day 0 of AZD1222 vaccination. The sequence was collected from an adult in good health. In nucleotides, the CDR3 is TGTGCCAGCAGCAAAGCGAGGGCAGGGGGCTCCTACAATGAGCAGTTCTTC. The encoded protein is CASSKARAGGSYNEQFF.